This TCR beta chain derives from a study of regulatory T cells in long-lasting Graves disease. Study-level results: Possibly, accuracy suffered from the small sample size.

CDR1 SGHAT and CDR2 FQNNGV come from the germline V gene. V lost 5 bases and J lost 8, with 15 bases in between. This CDR3 is built from 13 residues. Through Arm-PCR of CDR3 regions and iRepertoire HTBI primers, TCR beta libraries were built. Each CDR3 protein is one row after TCRdb ran MiXCR on the multiplex PCR reads. This table has 530,000 or so distinct CDR3 sequences, roughly 14% appearing once. Time point described: newly diagnosed GD, antithyroid drugs for less than 3 months. After RNA was extracted from PBMCs, the TCR library was made from it. Many counts were recorded for this clonotype. Antigen: not known. This sample also appeared in a second study, on T cells in Graves' hyperthyroidism and ophthalmopathy.

The sample here was peripheral blood mononuclear cells (PBMCs), taken at new diagnosis, from a patient treated with antithyroid drugs. This sequence originates from a man aged 25 to 45 with Graves disease. The chain links TRBV11-2 to TRBJ1-2; TRBD1 might be the D (6 bases). CDR3 sequence (DNA): TGTGCCAGCAGCCAACAGGGAACCGGCGGCTACACCTTC. Protein product: CASSQQGTGGYTF.